This T cell receptor beta chain was documented in a study of identifying expanded T cells in peripheral blood. Study-level findings and limits: Technical replicates showed roughly 1.2 changed clones; roughly two weeks roughly 16; four weeks 19.

Sequenced by immunoSEQ multiplex PCR; TCRdb stores in-frame clones only, minus some. The sample lists about 130,000 clones; 80% to 90% were seen once. About this clone: Its matching antigen is unknown.

The CDR3 covers 14 residues. The germline V gene encodes CDR1 MDHEN and CDR2 SYDVKM. Trimming removed 5 bases from V and 13 bases from J, with 18 bases in between. Sequencing input: blood. This chain connects TRBV28 to TRBJ1-6; no definite D call. The receptor was isolated from a person aged 18 to 75 in good health. The CDR3 loop reads CASSPRPEHRPLHF. CDR3 sequence (DNA): TGTGCCAGCAGTCCCCGACCCGAGCATCGGCCCCTCCACTTT.